Shown below are 27 T cell receptor beta chains from a single sample sequenced in a study of OX40 agonist ivuxolimab in advanced cancers. Produced via immunoSEQ multiplex PCR; TCRdb's table is partial and in-frame only. The table includes about 53,000 clones, 82% detected once. The sequencing used CD4+ or CD8+ T cells sorted from blood, collected in a trial of the OX40 agonist ivuxolimab. All receptors come from an adult with an advanced solid tumor such as melanoma, head and neck, liver or kidney cancer.

The V and J genes are TRBV28 and TRBJ2-3; no firm D call. The ends were cut back, 6 bases at V and 6 bases at J, with 10 bases in the middle. Germline CDR1 MDHEN, CDR2 SYDVKM. The CDR3 runs to 12 residues. The DNA for the CDR3 is TGTGCCAGCAGGTCCCTCGGGGATACGCAGTATTTT. It specifies CASRSLGDTQYF. Together with reference TRBV28 and TRBJ2-3, the CDR3 gives the full variable domain: DVKVTQSSRYLVKRTGEKVFLECVQDMDHENMFWYRQDPGLGLRLIYFSYDVKMKEKGDIPEGYSVSREKKERFSLILESASTNQTSMYLCASRSLGDTQYFGPGTRLTVL.

The rearrangement links TRBV2 to TRBJ2-1; D is uncertain. This CDR3 comprises 12 residues. V shed 4 bases and J shed 7 bases, with 8 bases lying between them. Germline-derived CDR1 and CDR2 are SNHLY and FYNNEI. The DNA for the CDR3 is TGTGCCAGCAGTGTAGCTGGGAATGAGCAGTTCTTC. Translating it yields CASSVAGNEQFF.

This rearrangement joins TRBV25-1 to TRBJ1-2, with D perhaps TRBD1 (5 bases). The CDR3 has 14 residues. From germline, CDR1 is MGHDK and CDR2 SYGVNS. Between the trimmed V and J ends, which lost 5 bases and 6 bases, there was a span of 16 bases. This chain's CDR3 is CASSLAGSGHGYTF. The DNA of the CDR3 is TGTGCCAGCAGTTTGGCAGGGTCCGGACATGGCTACACCTTC.

The chain has TRBV27 and TRBJ2-5; D is perhaps TRBD1 (6 bases). The assigned J gene may be wrong: the sequence end matches TRBJ2-7 better. Germline assignment: CDR1 MNHEY and CDR2 SMNVEV (reference sequence). The CDR3 has 15 residues. In nucleotides, the CDR3 is TGTGCCAGCAGTTTATCCCCCGGGACAACTTACGAGCAGTACTTC. Encoded protein: CASSLSPGTTYEQYF.

The gene calls are TRBV21-1 and TRBJ1-2; TRBD1, as called in the table, went unchecked against the DNA. TRBV21-1 is tagged as a pseudogene. This CDR3 contains 15 residues. CDR3 in DNA: TGTGCCAGCAGCAAATCCACAGGGTTCGAATATGGCTACACCTTC. Translated, it gives CASSKSTGFEYGYTF.

The gene calls are TRBV6-1 and TRBJ1-1; D is unclear. The V end lost 4 bases, the J end lost 0 bases, and 9 bases lay between the germline ends. Looked up from germline, CDR1 is MNHNS and CDR2 is SASEGT. The CDR3 is 14 amino acids. The CDR3, as DNA: TGTGCCAGCAGTGTTCGGACGGTGAACACTGAAGCTTTCTTT. This codes for CASSVRTVNTEAFF.

This clone appeared a few times. An end of the junction does not agree with germline; a read error may underlie this. This chain joins TRBV7-9 and TRBJ2-5, with TRBD1 matching 7 bases. The germline V gene encodes CDR1 SEHNR and CDR2 FQNEAQ (reference sequence). This CDR3 spans 14 amino acids. DNA of the CDR3: TGTGCCAGCAGCTTATCGGGGACAGTAGAGTCCCAGTACTTC. Its protein product is CASSLSGTVESQYF.

The chain carries TRBV7-2 and TRBJ1-5; 7 positions match TRBD1. The ends lost 5 bases at V and 4 bases at J; junction bases unmatched: 2. The CDR3 sequence is 13 residues long. Per germline, CDR1 SGHTA and CDR2 FQGNSA. CDR3 sequence (DNA): TGTGCCAGCAGCCTGACAGGGAATCAGCCCCAGCATTTT. It specifies CASSLTGNQPQHF.

The chain combines TRBV7-2 with TRBJ2-1; 8 nucleotides match TRBD2. The germline V gene encodes CDR1 SGHTA and CDR2 FQGNSA. This CDR3 has 17 residues. Unmatched junction bases numbered 11, after V lost 5 bases and J lost 2 bases. CDR3 residues: CASSPQSGGPPYNEQFF. CDR3 DNA: TGTGCCAGCAGCCCCCAAAGCGGGGGCCCTCCCTACAATGAGCAGTTCTTC.

The rearrangement links TRBV6-5 to TRBJ2-5; 10 bases fit TRBD2. The V gene's germline CDR1 is MNHEY and CDR2 SVGAGI. The CDR3 is 15 amino acids. The J segment lost 5 bases and the V segment lost 6 bases, leaving 9 bases of the junction unmatched. The CDR3 spells CASRSPTTSGETQYF. The DNA for the CDR3 is TGTGCCAGCAGGTCACCCACGACTAGCGGGGAGACCCAGTACTTC.

The V gene is TRBV10-3, the J gene TRBJ2-3; D might be TRBD2 (5 bases). Germline V gene sequence: CDR1 ENHRY, CDR2 SYGVKD. This CDR3 region has 14 residues. The V end was cut by 0 bases, the J end by 4 bases, with 8 bases between. This CDR3 is CAISESLASDTQYF. CDR3 nucleotide sequence: TGTGCCATCAGTGAGTCTCTAGCCTCAGATACGCAGTATTTT.

V is TRBV19 and J is TRBJ1-1; D possibly corresponds to TRBD1 (5 bases). The V end lost 1 base, the J end lost 5 bases, and 11 bases lay between the germline ends. The CDR3 runs to 14 residues. Germline CDR1 and CDR2: LNHDA and SQIVND (reference sequence). CDR3 sequence reads: CASSIGGGGTEAFF. The CDR3 bases are TGTGCCAGTAGTATAGGGGGCGGAGGTACTGAAGCTTTCTTT. The full variable domain, completed using reference TRBV19 and TRBJ1-1, is DGGITQSPKYLFRKEGQNVTLSCEQNLNHDAMYWYRQDPGQGLRLIYYSQIVNDFQKGDIAEGYSVSREKKESFPLTVTSAQKNPTAFYLCASSIGGGGTEAFFGQGTRLTVV.

This chain connects TRBV10-3 to TRBJ1-3; a possible D gene is TRBD1 (5 bases). Trimming left V 0 bases short and J 0 bases short, with 6 bases between. This CDR3 region has 15 residues. Germline assignment: CDR1 ENHRY and CDR2 SYGVKD. CDR3 sequence: CAISESRGSGNTIYF. CDR3 in DNA: TGTGCCATCAGTGAGTCAAGGGGCTCTGGAAACACCATATATTTT.

V usage is TRBV7-2 and J usage is TRBJ1-2, with D tentatively TRBD1 (6 bases). CDR3 size: 16 residues. Germline V gene lookup returns CDR1 SGHTA and CDR2 FQGNSA. Deletions cut 2 bases from V and 2 bases from J, with 15 bases between. The DNA of the CDR3 is TGTGCCAGCAGCTTACGGTGGGGGGGCGGCAACTATGGCTACACCTTC. It encodes CASSLRWGGGNYGYTF.

Details on this clone: A read error may account for a junction end that differs from germline. V gene TRBV7-7 combines with J gene TRBJ2-7; D is uncertain. Germline loops: CDR1 SSHAT, CDR2 FNYEAQ (reference sequence). The CDR3 sequence is 13 residues long. CDR3 DNA: TGTGCTAGCAGCTTGGACGGATCCTACGAGCAGTACTTC. Translated, it gives CASSLDGSYEQYF.

This chain uses TRBV12-5 with TRBJ1-5, with D hard to call. The CDR3 sequence is 15 residues long. Germline lookup yields CDR1 LGHNT and CDR2 FRNRAP. V was cut by 1 base and J by 2 bases, with 9 bases left in between. The CDR3 DNA sequence: TGTGCTAGTGGTTTGGGAGGGAACGGCAATCAGCCCCAGCATTTT. Its protein product is CASGLGGNGNQPQHF.

The chain uses TRBV4-1 and TRBJ2-7; TRBD2 might be the D (5 bases). The ends were cut back, 0 bases at V and 2 bases at J, with 11 bases in the middle. The CDR3 is 15 amino acids. Germline CDR1 and CDR2: MGHRA and YSYEKL. Written as DNA, the CDR3 is TGCGCCAGCAGCCAAGATTCGGGATTTACCTACGAGCAGTACTTC. It translates to CASSQDSGFTYEQYF.

This sequence joins TRBV5-6 and TRBJ1-1, with 8 bases fitting TRBD1. The CDR3 runs to 14 residues. The V segment lost 3 bases and the J segment 6 bases; nucleotides outside the gene matches: 7. Germline-derived CDR1 and CDR2 are SGHDT and YYEEEE. CDR3 in DNA: TGTGCCAGCAGCTCTCGGACAGGGCTGTCTGAAGCTTTCTTT. The encoded protein is CASSSRTGLSEAFF. Filled out from reference TRBV5-6 and TRBJ1-1, the complete variable domain reads DAGVTQSPTHLIKTRGQQVTLRCSPKSGHDTVSWYQQALGQGPQFIFQYYEEEERQRGNFPDRFSGHQFPNYSSELNVNALLLGDSALYLCASSSRTGLSEAFFGQGTRLTVV.

The chain combines TRBV6-6 with TRBJ2-1; D is unclear. Germline assignment: CDR1 MNHNY and CDR2 SVGAGI (reference sequence). The CDR3 length is 15 residues. The V and J ends lost 7 bases and 0 bases respectively, with 13 bases between them. The CDR3 region has the DNA TGTGCCAGCAAGTCCGCTGCGAGCTCCTACAATGAGCAGTTCTTC. Translation: CASKSAASSYNEQFF.

The V and J genes are TRBV2 and TRBJ2-3, with 9 bases matching TRBD2. Germline V gene lookup returns CDR1 SNHLY and CDR2 FYNNEI. CDR3 size: 19 residues. With 6 bases clipped from V and 1 base from J, the junction kept 17 bases outside the gene matches. CDR3 loop: CASSIFGRELAGRTDTQYF. The DNA of the CDR3 is TGTGCCAGCAGCATCTTTGGCAGGGAACTAGCGGGCCGCACAGATACGCAGTATTTT. Using reference TRBV2 and TRBJ2-3 for the parts outside the CDR3, the full variable domain is EPEVTQTPSHQVTQMGQEVILRCVPISNHLYFYWYRQILGQKVEFLVSFYNNEISEKSEIFDDQFSVERPDGSNFTLKIRSTKLEDSAMYFCASSIFGRELAGRTDTQYFGPGTRLTVL.

The V and J genes are TRBV6-5 and TRBJ2-7; D is possibly TRBD1 (6 bases). The CDR3 consists of 14 residues. The germline V gene encodes CDR1 MNHEY and CDR2 SVGAGI. V dropped 6 bases and J dropped 1 base, with 13 bases sitting between them. The CDR3 sequence is CASSARQASYEQYF. CDR3 DNA sequence: TGTGCCAGCAGCGCCCGACAGGCTTCCTACGAGCAGTACTTC.

The chain carries TRBV28 and TRBJ2-5, with 14 bases lining up with TRBD2. Germline V gene lookup returns CDR1 MDHEN and CDR2 SYDVKM. The CDR3 is 16 amino acids. The trim removed 5 bases at V and 4 bases at J, leaving 6 bases unmatched. In nucleotides, the CDR3 is TGTGCCAGCAGTGCCGGACTAGCGGGGGGAGGAGAGACCCAGTACTTC. Protein product: CASSAGLAGGGETQYF.

The genes are TRBV6-6 and TRBJ2-2; D uncertain. The ends were cut back, 11 bases at V and 6 bases at J, with 16 bases in the middle. This CDR3 has 13 amino acids. Germline-derived CDR1 and CDR2 are MNHNY and SVGAGI (reference sequence). CDR3 residues: CASQRHSSGELFF. The DNA for the CDR3 is TGTGCCTCTCAGAGGCATTCCTCCGGGGAGCTGTTTTTT.

V usage is TRBV7-9 and J usage is TRBJ2-5; no firm D call. Germline V gene sequence: CDR1 SEHNR, CDR2 FQNEAQ (reference sequence). With 5 bases removed from V and 5 bases from J, the gap between germline ends came to 9 bases. This CDR3 has 12 amino acids. CDR3 in amino acids: CASSLSWETQYF. DNA for the CDR3: TGTGCCAGCAGCCTATCGTGGGAGACCCAGTACTTC.

This chain uses TRBV5-6 with TRBJ2-5, with 15 bases matching TRBD2. The germline V gene encodes CDR1 SGHDT and CDR2 YYEEEE. This CDR3 has 16 residues. The junction had 8 bases not matched to a gene; V was cut back by 4 bases and J by 7 bases. The DNA for the CDR3 is TGTGCCAGCAGCCCAGGACTAGCGGGGGGGCCCGGGACCCAGTACTTC. Translated: CASSPGLAGGPGTQYF.

The chain links TRBV29-1 to TRBJ1-2; D is uncertain. The germline V and J ends were trimmed by 0 bases and 7 bases, with 15 bases remaining between them. Looked up from germline, CDR1 is SQVTM and CDR2 is ANQGSEA. The CDR3 runs 14 residues. The CDR3 DNA reads TGCAGCGTTGAAGATGTGGGTTTGACTTCTGGCTACACCTTC. Residues: CSVEDVGLTSGYTF. Full variable domain (rest looked up from reference TRBV29-1 and TRBJ1-2): SAVISQKPSRDICQRGTSLTIQCQVDSQVTMMFWYRQQPGQSLTLIATANQGSEATYESGFVIDKFPISRPNLTFSTLTVSNMSPEDSSIYLCSVEDVGLTSGYTFGSGTRLTVV.

The rearrangement links TRBV15 to TRBJ1-4; 10 bases are a match to TRBD1. Per the germline V gene, CDR1 is LNHNV and CDR2 is YYDKDF (reference sequence). The junction had 2 bases not matched to a gene; V was cut back by 0 bases and J by 7 bases. CDR3 size: 15 residues. CDR3 amino acids: CATSREDRGLEKLFF. The CDR3 nucleotides read TGTGCCACCAGCAGAGAAGACAGGGGGCTTGAAAAACTGTTTTTT.